A single sample gave rise to the 8 T cell receptor beta chains below, sequenced in a study of T cell changes during pregnancy in multiple sclerosis (dated by TCRdb to the late 2010s). Library preparation used the immunoSEQ multiplex PCR assay. In TCRdb, the immuneACCESS table is reduced to in-frame sequences with V and J assigned. These tables do not hold every clone; where another copy was compared, an unresolved V gene accounts for under half, and the others remain unexplained. The table for this sample lists about 67,000 clones; 92% of them were counted only once. The top ten constitute roughly 2.6% of the sample. The input for sequencing was peripheral blood, taken in the second trimester of pregnancy. All receptors derive from a female donor in good health, enrolled as a control in a pregnancy study.

CDR3 DNA sequence: TGTGCCAGCAGTTTATCAGGGACAGGGGGCGAGGTCTATGGCTACACCTTC. Its translation: CASSLSGTGGEVYGYTF. The chain employs TRBV28 and TRBJ1-2, with 12 bases aligning to TRBD1. The trim removed 1 base at V and 4 bases at J, leaving 7 bases unmatched. The CDR3 spans 17 residues. Germline CDR1 reads MDHEN; CDR2 reads SYDVKM.

The chain has TRBV30 and TRBJ2-1; 8 bases align to TRBD2. Germline-derived CDR1 and CDR2 are GTSNPN and SVGIG (reference sequence). Trimming took 0 bases from V and 3 from J; bases not matched to a gene: 1. There are 14 residues in the CDR3. DNA for the CDR3: TGTGCCTGGAGTGTTCGGGGGGGCTACAATGAGCAGTTCTTC. It encodes CAWSVRGGYNEQFF.

This sequence joins TRBV7-3 and TRBJ2-3; D is uncertain. The length of the CDR3 is 14 residues. CDR1 and CDR2 from the germline V gene are SGHTA and FQGTGA. V was clipped by 2 bases and J by 2 bases, with 8 bases between them. The CDR3 region has the DNA TGTGCCAGCAGCTTAGACTCAACCACAGATACGCAGTATTTT. Encoded protein: CASSLDSTTDTQYF.

The J gene is TRBJ1-1, the V gene TRBV7-9; no clear D gene. V lost 3 bases and J lost 7, with 12 bases in between. The CDR3 has 13 residues. Germline assignment: CDR1 SEHNR and CDR2 FQNEAQ (reference sequence). For the CDR3, the DNA is TGTGCCAGCAGCTTTAAGCCGGTTATTGAAGCTTTCTTT. It translates to CASSFKPVIEAFF.

This sequence joins TRBV20-1 and TRBJ2-7, with D uncertain. The CDR3 extends over 8 amino acids. Germline V gene sequence: CDR1 DFQATT, CDR2 SNEGSKA (reference sequence). The CDR3 here is CRPREQYF. The CDR3 region has the DNA TGCAGGCCGAGGGAGCAGTACTTC.

This chain links TRBV9 with TRBJ2-3; D uncertain. V was cut by 6 bases and J by 2 bases, with 19 bases left in between. CDR1 is SGDLS and CDR2 is YYNGEE in the germline V gene. This CDR3 is 16 amino acids long. Here the CDR3 DNA reads TGTGCCAGCACCCCCCGCCCGGGTTCGCACACAGATACGCAGTATTTT. It encodes CASTPRPGSHTDTQYF.

This rearrangement joins TRBV29-1 to TRBJ2-3; D is possibly TRBD2 (8 bases). V was trimmed by 2 bases and J by 1 base, leaving 25 bases between them. Germline lookup yields CDR1 SQVTM and CDR2 ANQGSEA. CDR3 length equals 19 residues. The CDR3 region has the DNA TGCAGCGTTGAACAGGGGGGGAACGGGAGGGCCTTCGGCACAGATACGCAGTATTTT. Translated, it gives CSVEQGGNGRAFGTDTQYF.

This rearrangement joins TRBV29-1 to TRBJ2-5; 8 nucleotides align to TRBD2. The V and J ends lost 0 bases and 11 bases, in that order; junction bases with no gene match: 14. Germline V lookup: CDR1 SQVTM, CDR2 ANQGSEA. The length of the CDR3 is 15 residues. The CDR3 sequence: CSVEDTPDGPGGQYF. The CDR3 DNA reads TGCAGCGTTGAAGACACCCCGGACGGACCGGGGGGGCAGTACTTC.